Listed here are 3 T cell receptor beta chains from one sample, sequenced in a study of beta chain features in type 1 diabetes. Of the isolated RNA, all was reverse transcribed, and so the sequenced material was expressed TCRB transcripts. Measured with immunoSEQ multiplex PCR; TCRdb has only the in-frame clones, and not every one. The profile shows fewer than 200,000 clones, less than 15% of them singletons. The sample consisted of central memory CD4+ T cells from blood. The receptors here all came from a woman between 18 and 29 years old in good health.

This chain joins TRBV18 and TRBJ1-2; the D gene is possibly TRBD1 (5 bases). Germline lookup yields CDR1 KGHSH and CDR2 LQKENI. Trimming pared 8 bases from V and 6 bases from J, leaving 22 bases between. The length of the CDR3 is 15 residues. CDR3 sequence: CASGLGGAQYDGYTF. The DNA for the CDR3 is TGTGCCAGCGGACTCGGAGGGGCGCAATATGATGGCTACACCTTC. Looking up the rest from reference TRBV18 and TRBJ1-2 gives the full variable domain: NAGVMQNPRHLVRRRGQEARLRCSPMKGHSHVYWYRQLPEEGLKFMVYLQKENIIDESGMPKERFSAEFPKEGPSILRIQQVVRGDSAAYFCASGLGGAQYDGYTFGSGTRLTVV.

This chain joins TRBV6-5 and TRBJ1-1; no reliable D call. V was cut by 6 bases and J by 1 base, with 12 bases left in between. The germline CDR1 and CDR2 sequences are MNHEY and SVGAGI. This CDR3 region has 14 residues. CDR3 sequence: CASSRIQENTEAFF. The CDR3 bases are TGTGCCAGCAGCCGCATTCAGGAGAACACTGAAGCTTTCTTT.

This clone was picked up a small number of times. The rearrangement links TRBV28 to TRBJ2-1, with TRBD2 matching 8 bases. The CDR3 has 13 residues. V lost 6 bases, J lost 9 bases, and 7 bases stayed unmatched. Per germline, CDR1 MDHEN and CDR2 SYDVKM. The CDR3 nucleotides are TGTGCCAGCAGACCGGGACTAGACGGTGAGCAGTTCTTC. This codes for CASRPGLDGEQFF.